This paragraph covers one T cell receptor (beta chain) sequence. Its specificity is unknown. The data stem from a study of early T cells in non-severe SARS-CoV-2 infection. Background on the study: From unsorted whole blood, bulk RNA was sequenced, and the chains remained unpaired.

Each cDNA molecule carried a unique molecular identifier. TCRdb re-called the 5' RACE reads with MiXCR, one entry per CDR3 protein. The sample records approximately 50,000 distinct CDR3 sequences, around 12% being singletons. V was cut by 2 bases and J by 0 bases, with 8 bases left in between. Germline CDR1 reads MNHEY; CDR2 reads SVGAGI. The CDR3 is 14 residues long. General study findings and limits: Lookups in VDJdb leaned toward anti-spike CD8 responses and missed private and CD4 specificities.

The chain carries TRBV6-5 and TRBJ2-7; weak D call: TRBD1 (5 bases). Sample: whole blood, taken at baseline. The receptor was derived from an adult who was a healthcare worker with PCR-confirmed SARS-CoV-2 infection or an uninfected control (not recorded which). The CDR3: CASSYGASSYEQYF. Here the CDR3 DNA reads TGTGCCAGCAGTTACGGGGCTAGCTCCTACGAGCAGTACTTC.